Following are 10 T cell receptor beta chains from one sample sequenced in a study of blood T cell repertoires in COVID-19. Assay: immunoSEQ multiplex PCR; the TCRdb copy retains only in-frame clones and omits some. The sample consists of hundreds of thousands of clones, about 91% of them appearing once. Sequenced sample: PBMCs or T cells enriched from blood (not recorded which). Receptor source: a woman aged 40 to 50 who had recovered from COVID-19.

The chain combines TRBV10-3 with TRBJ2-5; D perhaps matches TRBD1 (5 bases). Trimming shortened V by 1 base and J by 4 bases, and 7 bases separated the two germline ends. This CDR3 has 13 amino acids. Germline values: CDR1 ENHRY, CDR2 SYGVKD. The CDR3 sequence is CAISELRGETQYF. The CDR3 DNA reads TGTGCCATCAGTGAGTTAAGGGGAGAGACCCAGTACTTC.

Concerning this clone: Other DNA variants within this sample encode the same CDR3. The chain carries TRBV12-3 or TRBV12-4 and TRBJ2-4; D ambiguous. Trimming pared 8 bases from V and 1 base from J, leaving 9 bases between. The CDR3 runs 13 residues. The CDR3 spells CASSGQAKNIQYF. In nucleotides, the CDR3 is TGTGCCAGCTCAGGCCAGGCCAAAAACATTCAGTACTTC.

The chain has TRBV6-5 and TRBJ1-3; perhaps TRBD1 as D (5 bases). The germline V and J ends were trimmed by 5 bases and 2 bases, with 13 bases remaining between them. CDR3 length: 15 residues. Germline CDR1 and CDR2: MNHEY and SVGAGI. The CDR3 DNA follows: TGTGCCAGCAGTACTGACAGTTTTGCTGGAAACACCATATATTTT. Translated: CASSTDSFAGNTIYF.

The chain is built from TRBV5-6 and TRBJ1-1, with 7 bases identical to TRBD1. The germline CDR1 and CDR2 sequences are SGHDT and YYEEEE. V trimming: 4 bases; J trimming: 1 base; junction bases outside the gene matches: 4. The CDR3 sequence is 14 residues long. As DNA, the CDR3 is TGTGCCAGCAGCCCGGACAGGAGGAACACTGAAGCTTTCTTT. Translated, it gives CASSPDRRNTEAFF.

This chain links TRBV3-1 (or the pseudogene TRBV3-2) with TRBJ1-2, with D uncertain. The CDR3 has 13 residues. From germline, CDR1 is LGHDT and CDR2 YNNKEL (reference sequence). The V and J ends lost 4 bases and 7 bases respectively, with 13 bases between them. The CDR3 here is CASSLHGVGGYTF. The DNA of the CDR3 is TGTGCCAGCAGCCTCCACGGGGTGGGTGGCTACACCTTC.

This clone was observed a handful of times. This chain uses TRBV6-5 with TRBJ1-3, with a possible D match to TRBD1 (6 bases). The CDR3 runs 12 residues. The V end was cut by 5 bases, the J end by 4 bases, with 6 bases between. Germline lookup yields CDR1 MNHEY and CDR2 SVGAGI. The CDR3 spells CASSTGGNTIYF. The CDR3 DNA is TGTGCCAGCAGTACAGGGGGAAACACCATATATTTT.

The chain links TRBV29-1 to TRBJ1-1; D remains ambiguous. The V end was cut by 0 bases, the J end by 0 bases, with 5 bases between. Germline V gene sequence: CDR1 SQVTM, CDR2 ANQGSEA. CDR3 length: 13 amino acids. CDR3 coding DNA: TGCAGCGTTGAAGATCATGTGAACACTGAAGCTTTCTTT. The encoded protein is CSVEDHVNTEAFF.

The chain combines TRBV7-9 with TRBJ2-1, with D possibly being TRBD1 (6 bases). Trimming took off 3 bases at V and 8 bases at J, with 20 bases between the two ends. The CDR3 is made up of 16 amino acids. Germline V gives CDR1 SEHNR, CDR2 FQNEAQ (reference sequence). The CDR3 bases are TGTGCCAGCAGCTTGAGTGGGGGCTCAGAGGGGGATGAGCAGTTCTTC. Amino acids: CASSLSGGSEGDEQFF.

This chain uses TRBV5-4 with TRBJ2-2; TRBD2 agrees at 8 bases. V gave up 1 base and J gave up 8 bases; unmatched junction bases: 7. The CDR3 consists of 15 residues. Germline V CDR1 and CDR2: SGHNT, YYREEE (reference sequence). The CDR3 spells CASSLLAGGEGELFF. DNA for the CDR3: TGTGCCAGCAGCTTGCTGGCGGGAGGCGAGGGGGAGCTGTTTTTT.

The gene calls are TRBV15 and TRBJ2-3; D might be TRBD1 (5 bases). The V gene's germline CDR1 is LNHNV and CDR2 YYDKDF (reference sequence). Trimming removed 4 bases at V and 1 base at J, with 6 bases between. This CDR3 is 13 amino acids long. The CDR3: CATSIQGTDTQYF. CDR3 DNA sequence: TGTGCCACCAGCATACAGGGCACAGATACGCAGTATTTT. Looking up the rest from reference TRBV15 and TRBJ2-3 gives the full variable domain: DAMVIQNPRYQVTQFGKPVTLSCSQTLNHNVMYWYQQKSSQAPKLLFHYYDKDFNNEADTPDNFQSRRPNTSFCFLDIRSPGLGDTAMYLCATSIQGTDTQYFGPGTRLTVL.